The rows below give T cell receptor beta chains drawn from one sample of a study of T cell responses to AZD1222 COVID-19 vaccine. Produced via immunoSEQ multiplex PCR; TCRdb's table is partial and in-frame only. The sample lists about 150,000 clones; 90% were seen once. The sequenced sample was peripheral blood, obtained on day 0 of AZD1222 vaccination. These receptor sequences come from an adult in good health. The CDR3 runs from the conserved cysteine through the conserved F or W. The D gene is left open where the match is weak. Expanded clones get a size class; other rows say once, few or many, or leave the size out.

clone_size	v_call	j_call	d_call	cdr3_nt	cdr3_aa
-	TRBV5-1	TRBJ1-1	TRBD1	TGCGCCAGCAGCCTGGGACAGGGATTTGGAGCTTTCTTT	CASSLGQGFGAFF
-	TRBV20-1	TRBJ2-2	TRBD1	TGCAGTGCTAGTGACGGGACAGGGAGCACCGGGGAGCTGTTTTTT	CSASDGTGSTGELFF
-	TRBV7-8	TRBJ1-1	-	TGTGCCAGCAGCTTACCCCGACAGACCGGCACTGAAGCTTTCTTT	CASSLPRQTGTEAFF
-	TRBV9	TRBJ2-3	-	TGTGCCAGCAGCGTAGGTGGGGACACAGATACGCAGTATTTT	CASSVGGDTDTQYF
-	TRBV3-1/TRBV3-2	TRBJ2-3	TRBD2	TGTGCCAGCAGCCAAGAGAGCGGGGGATTCACAGATACGCAGTATTTT	CASSQESGGFTDTQYF
-	TRBV29-1	TRBJ1-4	TRBD1	TGCAGCGTTCAGGGGGCAACTAATGAAAAACTGTTTTTT	CSVQGATNEKLFF
-	TRBV3-1/TRBV3-2	TRBJ1-2	-	TGTGCCAGCAGCAAGGACAGCCTCGGGGGCTACACCTTC	CASSKDSLGGYTF
once	TRBV7-2	TRBJ2-5	-	TGTGCCAGCAGCCGCCGGCCGGCTGGAGAGACCCAGTACTTC	CASSRRPAGETQYF
-	TRBV19	TRBJ1-4	-	TGTGCCAGTAGTATAGAGGGACTACCTCCAACTAATGAAAAACTGTTTTTT	CASSIEGLPPTNEKLFF
-	TRBV3-1/TRBV3-2	TRBJ2-7	-	TGTGCCAGCAGCCAAACCACGATCTCCTACGAGCAGTACTTC	CASSQTTISYEQYF
-	TRBV5-6	TRBJ1-5	-	TGTGCCAGCAGCCCTCCCGGGGTCAATCAGCCCCAGCATTTT	CASSPPGVNQPQHF
few	TRBV30	TRBJ1-2	-	TGTGCCTGGATGGTCGCGGGGGAAGGCTACACCTTC	CAWMVAGEGYTF
-	TRBV11-2	TRBJ1-5	-	TGTGCCAGCAGCTTCTCAGGAGACAATCAGCCCCAGCATTTT	CASSFSGDNQPQHF
-	TRBV9	TRBJ2-1	-	TGTGCCAGCAGCGTAGATAACTCGGCGAAGTTCTTC	CASSVDNSAKFF
-	TRBV5-4	TRBJ2-4	TRBD2	TGTGCCAGCAGCTTGGCCCTCGGGGGGGCTGGGGACATTCAGTACTTC	CASSLALGGAGDIQYF
few	TRBV5-1	TRBJ2-5	-	TGCGCCAGCAGCTGGGCCAGCCGAGGTGGCGAAAAGACCCAGTACTTC	CASSWASRGGEKTQYF
-	TRBV11-2	TRBJ2-5	-	TGTGCCTCAACTCGGGGGACCCAAGAGACCCAGTACTTC	CASTRGTQETQYF
-	TRBV9	TRBJ2-2	TRBD2	TGTGCCAGCAGCGTAGACGGGACTATTTTGACCGGGGAGCTGTTTTTT	CASSVDGTILTGELFF
-	TRBV19	TRBJ1-1	-	TGTGCCAGTAGTATCGTGGTCGGGGGGCAGAACACTGAAGCTTTCTTT	CASSIVVGGQNTEAFF
-	TRBV2	TRBJ2-3	TRBD2	TGTGCCAGCAGTACCTCTAGGGCGGGGGGGGCCTCGGATACGCAGTATTTT	CASSTSRAGGASDTQYF
-	TRBV6-9	TRBJ2-7	-	TGTGCCAGCAGTTCTGGTGAAGGGGGAGCGCAGTACTTC	CASSSGEGGAQYF
-	TRBV28	TRBJ1-1	TRBD1	TGTGCCAGCAGTTACGACTCCGGGACAGGGGACACTGAAGCTTTCTTT	CASSYDSGTGDTEAFF
-	TRBV7-2	TRBJ2-3	TRBD1	TGTGCCAGCAGCTTAGCGGGGACAGGGGGCGCAGATACGCAGTATTTT	CASSLAGTGGADTQYF
-	TRBV7-3	TRBJ2-7	TRBD1	TGTGCCAGCAGCTTACAGGCAACAGGGGGCGTCGAGCAGTACTTC	CASSLQATGGVEQYF
-	TRBV5-1	TRBJ1-4	-	TGCGCCAGCAGCTTGGGTCGGGAGGGCGGAAAACTGTTTTTT	CASSLGREGGKLFF
once	TRBV20-1	TRBJ2-3	-	TGCAGTGCTAGTAGAGAGGATGTAGGCACAGATACGCAGTATTTT	CSASREDVGTDTQYF
-	TRBV3-1/TRBV3-2	TRBJ1-1	TRBD1	TGTGCCAGCAGCCAATTCCGGTGGGGGACAGAAACTGAAGCTTTCTTT	CASSQFRWGTETEAFF
-	TRBV11-3	TRBJ1-2	TRBD1	TGTGCCAGCAGCTGGGGACAGGGGGACTGGGGCTACACCTTC	CASSWGQGDWGYTF
-	TRBV10-3	TRBJ2-5	-	TGTGCCATCGGAGCACAAGAGACCCAGTACTTC	CAIGAQETQYF
-	TRBV18	TRBJ2-1	-	TGTGCCAGCTCGCTAGGGGTTACCGAGTACAATGAGCAGTTCTTC	CASSLGVTEYNEQFF
once	TRBV10-3	TRBJ2-2	TRBD1	TGTGCCATCAGGGGGGACAGGGGGCAGTTCGGGGAGCTGTTTTTT	CAIRGDRGQFGELFF
-	TRBV5-8	TRBJ2-7	-	TGTGCCAGCAGCTTGATGAGGGGATTCGAGCAGTACTTC	CASSLMRGFEQYF
-	TRBV6-5	TRBJ1-2	-	TGTGCCAGCAGTTACGCAGGGGTGGGAAACTATGGCTACACCTTC	CASSYAGVGNYGYTF
few	TRBV18	TRBJ1-1	-	TGTGCCAGCTCCCCGGGGGGCAGTGGCACTGAAGCTTTCTTT	CASSPGGSGTEAFF
-	TRBV9	TRBJ2-2	TRBD2	TGTGCCAGCAGCGTAGGGACTAGCACGACCGGGGAGCTGTTTTTT	CASSVGTSTTGELFF
-	TRBV5-1	TRBJ2-7	TRBD2	TGCGCCAGCAGCTTGGTTTTAGCGGGGGAGCAGTACTTC	CASSLVLAGEQYF
-	TRBV5-8	TRBJ2-6	TRBD2	TGTGCCAGCAGCCCAGGACTAGCTGGGGCCAACGTCCTGACTTTC	CASSPGLAGANVLTF
-	TRBV7-3	TRBJ2-1	TRBD2	TGTGCCAGCAGCTTTCCTGGGAGGGAGGCGGCTGAGCAGTTCTTC	CASSFPGREAAEQFF
-	TRBV10-3	TRBJ2-7	TRBD1	TGTGCCATCAGCCCCGACAGGGGGTCCTCCTACGAGCAGTACTTC	CAISPDRGSSYEQYF
-	TRBV6-1	TRBJ2-3	TRBD2	TGTGCCAGCAGTGATCTTTATAGCGGGGGGACTAGCACAGATACGCAGTATTTT	CASSDLYSGGTSTDTQYF
-	TRBV5-1	TRBJ2-3	-	TGCGCCAGCAGCCCGGCGCGAGATACGCAGTATTTT	CASSPARDTQYF
-	TRBV3-1/TRBV3-2	TRBJ1-4	-	TGTGCCAGCAGCCAAGACCTGGGAAAACTGTTTTTT	CASSQDLGKLFF
-	TRBV7-9	TRBJ2-2	TRBD2	TGTGCCAGCAGCCCGATCCGGGGGGTGAACACCGGGGAGCTGTTTTTT	CASSPIRGVNTGELFF
-	TRBV6-5	TRBJ2-7	-	TGTGCCAGCAGTTACTCGAGGGACAAGTCCTACGAGCAGTACTTC	CASSYSRDKSYEQYF
-	TRBV9	TRBJ2-1	TRBD2	TGTGCCAGCAGCGTAGGGCCCCTACTAGCGGGAGGGCTGAATGAGCAGTTCTTC	CASSVGPLLAGGLNEQFF
-	TRBV12-5	TRBJ2-1	-	TGTGCTAGTGGTTTGGTACTACAGGGCGGGACCAATGAGCAGTTCTTC	CASGLVLQGGTNEQFF
-	TRBV29-1	TRBJ2-7	-	TGCAGCGTTGTTCTGGGGAACACCTACGAGCAGTACTTC	CSVVLGNTYEQYF
-	TRBV7-2	TRBJ2-5	-	TGTGCCAGCAGCTTCAGAGAGACCCAGTACTTC	CASSFRETQYF
few	TRBV15	TRBJ2-5	-	TGTGCCACCAGCAGAGATTTGCTGGAGACCCAGTACTTC	CATSRDLLETQYF
-	TRBV7-2	TRBJ1-2	-	TGTGCCAGCAGCCCCCCTCCCTATGGCTACACCTTC	CASSPPPYGYTF
few	TRBV6-5	TRBJ2-7	-	TGTGCCAGCAGTTACTCCCCACAGGGTGGGTACGAGCAGTACTTC	CASSYSPQGGYEQYF
few	TRBV2	TRBJ1-1	TRBD1	TGTGCCAGCAGCGAGACAGGGTATAGCACTGAAGCTTTCTTT	CASSETGYSTEAFF
-	TRBV12-3/TRBV12-4	TRBJ1-2	-	TGTGCCAGCAGTTTCGGGGGGGGCCGTGGCTACACCTTC	CASSFGGGRGYTF
-	TRBV7-3	TRBJ2-1	-	TGTGCCAGCAGCTTCGGACTGGCCAAAAAGCAGTTCTTC	CASSFGLAKKQFF
-	TRBV3-1/TRBV3-2	TRBJ1-2	TRBD1	TGTGCCAGCAGCCGAGGGACAGGGGAAAACTATGGCTACACCTTC	CASSRGTGENYGYTF
-	TRBV19	TRBJ2-6	TRBD1	TGTGCCAGTAGTTACAGGGGTGAATCTGGGGCCAACGTCCTGACTTTC	CASSYRGESGANVLTF
-	TRBV28	TRBJ1-5	-	TGTGCCAGCAGTTTAGGGGACAAGGCCGGGGATCAGCCCCAGCATTTT	CASSLGDKAGDQPQHF
once	TRBV11-1	TRBJ2-7	-	TGTGCCAGCAGCTCCAAGCCGCTGGACTACGAGCAGTACTTC	CASSSKPLDYEQYF